Described below is a single T cell receptor (beta chain) sequence and its context. Its antigen is as yet unknown. TCRdb keeps only in-frame clones here, not all; method: immunoSEQ multiplex PCR. The sample includes 300,000 to 400,000 clones, about 90% of them seen just once. The germline V gene encodes CDR1 SGHDT and CDR2 YYEEEE. V was pared by 2 bases and J by 6 bases, with 4 bases of the junction left unmatched. This CDR3 contains 15 residues. This entry is derived from a study of Ad26.COV2.S vaccination and SARS-CoV-2 variants. Regarding the study as a whole: Non-spike TCR breadth did not differ much between vaccine and placebo recipients.

This receptor was taken from a human donor who had recovered from COVID-19. V gene TRBV5-6 combines with J gene TRBJ1-4; 10 positions agree with TRBD1. Sequencing was performed on peripheral blood, taken after recovery from COVID-19. The CDR3 protein is CASSFSGTGDEKLFF. In nucleotides, the CDR3 is TGTGCCAGCAGCTTCTCCGGGACAGGGGATGAAAAACTGTTTTTT.